This T cell receptor (beta chain) was retrieved from a study of T-cell memory formation after mild COVID-19. CDR1 is LNHNV and CDR2 is YYDKDF in the germline V gene (reference sequence). CDR3 length: 14 amino acids. Trimming pared 0 bases from V and 2 bases from J, leaving 8 bases between. One entry per CDR3 protein results from TCRdb running MiXCR on the 5' RACE reads. The sample lists about 140,000 distinct CDR3 sequences, 14% occurring once. The sequenced material came from PBMCs or a T cell subset sorted from them (not recorded which). The chain recombines TRBV15 with TRBJ2-7; perhaps TRBD1 as D (5 bases). This TCR was recovered from an adult woman who had mild COVID-19 (a few samples of this study predate the infection). Cell type and time point are not known. CDR3 nucleotides: TGTGCCACCAGCAGAGAAACAGGTCCCTACGAGCAGTACTTC. The encoded protein is CATSRETGPYEQYF. Complete variable domain (other parts from reference TRBV15 and TRBJ2-7): DAMVIQNPRYQVTQFGKPVTLSCSQTLNHNVMYWYQQKSSQAPKLLFHYYDKDFNNEADTPDNFQSRRPNTSFCFLDIRSPGLGDTAMYLCATSRETGPYEQYFGPGTRLTVT.